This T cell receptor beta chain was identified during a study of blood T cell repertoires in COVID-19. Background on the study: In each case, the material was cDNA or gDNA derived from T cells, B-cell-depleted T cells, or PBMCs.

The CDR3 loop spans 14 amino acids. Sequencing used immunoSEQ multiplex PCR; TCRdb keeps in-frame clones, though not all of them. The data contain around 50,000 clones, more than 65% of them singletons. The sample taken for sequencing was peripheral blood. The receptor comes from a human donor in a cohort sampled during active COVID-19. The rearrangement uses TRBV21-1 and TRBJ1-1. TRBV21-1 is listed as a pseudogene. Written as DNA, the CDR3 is TGTGCCAGCACCCGGGGGAGGGGGAACACTGAAGCTTTCTTT. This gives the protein CASTRGRGNTEAFF.